This T cell receptor (beta chain) was sequenced for a study of T cells in Graves' hyperthyroidism and ophthalmopathy. This clonotype occurred a few times. Antigen unknown. TCR beta CDR3 regions were amplified from RNA. First-round RT-PCR with HTBI primers amplified the TCR CDR3 region. TCRdb passed the multiplex PCR reads through MiXCR, listing each CDR3 protein once. Of more than 550,000 distinct CDR3 sequences listed, roughly a sixth are singletons. CDR1 SGHDT and CDR2 YYEEEE come from the germline V gene. The CDR3 is made up of 15 amino acids. V dropped 4 bases and J dropped 15; count of bases not matched to a gene: 18. Diagnostic decisions used clinical symptoms, serum thyroxine and TRAb, thyroid ultrasound and orbital computed tomography. Study-level results: Ophthalmopathy prediction by the model preceded onset by a median roughly 6 months. Researchers report that a 13 V-J model separated ophthalmopathy from stable hyperthyroidism.

Sequenced: blood. This receptor was obtained from a woman in her 50s with Graves' hyperthyroidism that later progressed to Graves' ophthalmopathy. The chain joins TRBV5-6 to TRBJ2-1; 8 bases fit TRBD2. The CDR3: CASSTPGSSGGKAFF. DNA for the CDR3: TGTGCCAGCAGCACCCCTGGGTCGAGCGGGGGTAAAGCGTTCTTC.